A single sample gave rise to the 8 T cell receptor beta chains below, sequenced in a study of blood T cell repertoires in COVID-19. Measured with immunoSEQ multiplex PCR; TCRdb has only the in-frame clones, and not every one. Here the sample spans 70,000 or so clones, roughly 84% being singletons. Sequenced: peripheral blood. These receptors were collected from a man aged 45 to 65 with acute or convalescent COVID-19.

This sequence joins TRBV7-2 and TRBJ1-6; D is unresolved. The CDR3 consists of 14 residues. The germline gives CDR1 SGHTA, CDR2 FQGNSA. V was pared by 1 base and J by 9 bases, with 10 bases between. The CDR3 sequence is CASSLVVRGSPLHF. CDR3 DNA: TGTGCCAGCAGCTTAGTAGTGCGGGGTTCACCCCTCCACTTT.

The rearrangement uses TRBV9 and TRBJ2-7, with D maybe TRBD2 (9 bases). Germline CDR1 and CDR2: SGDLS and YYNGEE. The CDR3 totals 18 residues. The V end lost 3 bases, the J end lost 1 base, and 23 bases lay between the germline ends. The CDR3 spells CASSAGQGASGMSYEQYF. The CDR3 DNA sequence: TGTGCCAGCAGCGCCGGGCAGGGGGCTAGCGGGATGTCCTACGAGCAGTACTTC.

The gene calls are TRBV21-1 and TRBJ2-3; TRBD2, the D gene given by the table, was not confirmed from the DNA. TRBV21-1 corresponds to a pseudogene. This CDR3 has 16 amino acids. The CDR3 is CASSKARQKNTDTQYF. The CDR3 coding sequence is TGTGCCAGCAGCAAAGCGCGGCAGAAAAACACAGATACGCAGTATTTT.

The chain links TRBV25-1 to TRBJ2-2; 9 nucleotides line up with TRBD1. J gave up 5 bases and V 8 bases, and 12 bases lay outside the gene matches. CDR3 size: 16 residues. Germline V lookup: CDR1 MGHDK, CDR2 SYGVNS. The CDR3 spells CASPQRGTGMTGELFF. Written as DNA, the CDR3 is TGTGCCAGCCCCCAACGCGGGACAGGGATGACCGGGGAGCTGTTTTTT.

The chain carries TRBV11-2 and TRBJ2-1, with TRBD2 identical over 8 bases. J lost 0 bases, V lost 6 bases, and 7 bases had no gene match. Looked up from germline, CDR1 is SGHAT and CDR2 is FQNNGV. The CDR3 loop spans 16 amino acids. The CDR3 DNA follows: TGTGCCAGCAGTCCGGTTAGCGGGGCCTCCTACAATGAGCAGTTCTTC. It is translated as CASSPVSGASYNEQFF.

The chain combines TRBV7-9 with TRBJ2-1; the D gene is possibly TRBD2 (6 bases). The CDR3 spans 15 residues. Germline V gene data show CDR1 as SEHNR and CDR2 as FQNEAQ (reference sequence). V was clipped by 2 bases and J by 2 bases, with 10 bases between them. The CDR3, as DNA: TGTGCCAGCAGCTTATTTCCGGGAGCCTACAATGAGCAGTTCTTC. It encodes CASSLFPGAYNEQFF.

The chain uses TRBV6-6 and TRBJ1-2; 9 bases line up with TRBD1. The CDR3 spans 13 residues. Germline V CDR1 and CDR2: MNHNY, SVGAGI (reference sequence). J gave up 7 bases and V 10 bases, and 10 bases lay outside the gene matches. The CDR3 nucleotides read TGTGCCACTACGACAGGGGGGGCCCGTGGCTACACCTTC. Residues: CATTTGGARGYTF.

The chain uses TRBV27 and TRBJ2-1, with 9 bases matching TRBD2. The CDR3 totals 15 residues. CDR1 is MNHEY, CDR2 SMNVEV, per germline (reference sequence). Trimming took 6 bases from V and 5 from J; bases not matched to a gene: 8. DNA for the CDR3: TGTGCCAGCAGGTTGGCTAGCGGGGCCCACAATGAGCAGTTCTTC. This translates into CASRLASGAHNEQFF.